This passage covers 22 T cell receptor beta chains from one sample sequenced in a study of blood T cell repertoires in COVID-19. Only in-frame clones appear in the TCRdb table, and some are missing; sequencing was by immunoSEQ multiplex PCR. The data show over 150,000 clones, roughly four fifths seen once. Sequencing was performed on peripheral blood. All receptors derive from a woman aged 50 to 65 with acute or convalescent COVID-19.

This rearrangement joins TRBV6-2 or TRBV6-3 to TRBJ2-2; tentative D call: TRBD1 (5 bases). CDR3 length equals 15 residues. Germline V CDR1 and CDR2: MNHEY, SVGEGT. The V gene lost 0 bases and the J gene lost 6 bases, with 11 bases spanning the gap. Here the CDR3 reads CASSYSGLAPGELFF. CDR3 DNA sequence: TGTGCCAGCAGTTACTCGGGGCTGGCTCCCGGGGAGCTGTTTTTT.

The rearrangement uses TRBV19 and TRBJ1-5; TRBD1 agrees at 8 bases. Trimming cost V 3 bases and J 2 bases; bases outside gene matches: 6. Germline-derived CDR1 and CDR2 are LNHDA and SQIVND (reference sequence). The CDR3 loop spans 16 amino acids. The CDR3 nucleotides read TGTGCCAGTAGTATCTCAGGGGGCACAGGCAATCAGCCCCAGCATTTT. This codes for CASSISGGTGNQPQHF.

The V call is TRBV18, the J call TRBJ2-3; 10 positions agree with TRBD1. The CDR3 length is 17 residues. V was clipped by 3 bases and J by 2 bases; unmatched bases: 8. Looked up from germline, CDR1 is KGHSH and CDR2 is LQKENI. The CDR3 DNA follows: TGTGCCAGCTCACCGGTGCGGGACAGGGGAGACACAGATACGCAGTATTTT. It codes for CASSPVRDRGDTDTQYF. The full variable domain, rest sourced from reference TRBV18 and TRBJ2-3, is NAGVMQNPRHLVRRRGQEARLRCSPMKGHSHVYWYRQLPEEGLKFMVYLQKENIIDESGMPKERFSAEFPKEGPSILRIQQVVRGDSAAYFCASSPVRDRGDTDTQYFGPGTRLTVL.

This clone was picked up a small number of times. The chain couples TRBV5-6 to TRBJ2-7; 7 nucleotides agree with TRBD2. The CDR3 sequence is 15 residues long. Germline CDR1 and CDR2: SGHDT and YYEEEE. V lost 1 base and J lost 5; bases outside the gene matches: 9. The CDR3 DNA follows: TGTGCCAGCAGCTTGTGGGCCCGGGGGGAAAACGAGCAGTACTTC. Amino acid sequence: CASSLWARGENEQYF.

This chain uses TRBV27 with TRBJ1-2; 7 bases are a match to TRBD1. The trim removed 7 bases at V and 6 bases at J, leaving 11 bases unmatched. Germline CDR1 reads MNHEY; CDR2 reads SMNVEV (reference sequence). This CDR3 spans 14 amino acids. In DNA form, the CDR3 reads TGTGCCAGCAACCCGGATGGACAGGAGGATGGCTACACCTTC. Protein product: CASNPDGQEDGYTF.

The chain carries TRBV4-1 and TRBJ2-5; TRBD1 matches 9 bases. The V gene end was trimmed by 6 bases and the J gene end by 8 bases; junction bases not matched to a gene: 10. Germline CDR1 MGHRA, CDR2 YSYEKL. The CDR3 totals 14 residues. The CDR3 here is CASRVGPGQGTQYF. CDR3 bases: TGCGCCAGCAGGGTGGGGCCGGGACAGGGAACCCAGTACTTC.

The genes are TRBV7-2 and TRBJ1-3; a weak D match, TRBD1 (6 bases). V was pared by 5 bases and J by 0 bases, with 8 bases between. CDR3 length: 14 amino acids. The germline CDR1 and CDR2 sequences are SGHTA and FQGNSA. DNA for the CDR3: TGTGCCAGCAGCCAGGGGAGCTCTGGAAACACCATATATTTT. Translated, it gives CASSQGSSGNTIYF.

This chain uses TRBV11-2 with TRBJ2-2, with 7 bases lining up with TRBD2. Germline values: CDR1 SGHAT, CDR2 FQNNGV. The CDR3 consists of 14 residues. The J segment lost 6 bases and the V segment lost 3 bases, leaving 4 bases of the junction unmatched. This CDR3 reads CASSLGGGPGELFF. CDR3 bases: TGTGCCAGCAGCTTGGGGGGAGGGCCCGGGGAGCTGTTTTTT.

The rearrangement uses TRBV29-1 and TRBJ1-2; D remains ambiguous. V was shortened by 2 bases and J by 7 bases, with 14 bases between the two germline ends. This CDR3 has 13 residues. Germline V gives CDR1 SQVTM, CDR2 ANQGSEA. In nucleotides, the CDR3 is TGCAGCGTTGAACGGGAACGGTTAGGTGGCTACACCTTC. Translating gives CSVERERLGGYTF.

The chain recombines TRBV18 with TRBJ1-2, with a weak D call TRBD1 (5 bases). Germline V gene data show CDR1 as KGHSH and CDR2 as LQKENI. Trimming pared 4 bases from V and 8 bases from J, leaving 11 bases between. This CDR3 contains 12 residues. CDR3 DNA: TGTGCCAGCTCACTAGTCAGGGTCGGCTACACCTTC. This codes for CASSLVRVGYTF.

V and J are TRBV9 and TRBJ1-1; 10 positions match TRBD1. With V trimmed by 4 bases and J by 8 bases, 11 bases remained unmatched. The CDR3 is made up of 15 amino acids. Germline loops: CDR1 SGDLS, CDR2 YYNGEE. CDR3 coding DNA: TGTGCCAGCAGCCCCGGAGACAGGGGGCAGGAGGAAGCTTTCTTT. Protein: CASSPGDRGQEEAFF.

The chain joins TRBV28 to TRBJ2-1, with TRBD1 matching 7 bases. V shed 7 bases and J 4 bases; nucleotides not matched to a gene: 10. Looked up from germline, CDR1 is MDHEN and CDR2 is SYDVKM. The CDR3 is 15 residues long. CDR3 protein: CASKETGTVYNEQFF. The CDR3 DNA sequence: TGTGCCAGCAAGGAGACAGGGACCGTGTACAATGAGCAGTTCTTC.

The chain recombines TRBV4-1 with TRBJ2-7; weak D call: TRBD2 (7 bases). Germline CDR1 and CDR2: MGHRA and YSYEKL. Trimming removed 2 bases at V and 6 bases at J, with 14 bases between. The CDR3 contains 14 residues. The CDR3 DNA is TGCGCCAGCAGCCAATATGGGGGGGCCTCCGAGCAGTACTTC. It specifies CASSQYGGASEQYF.

This clone was detected only once. This sequence joins TRBV7-9 and TRBJ2-7; D perhaps matches TRBD1 (6 bases). Germline V gives CDR1 SEHNR, CDR2 FQNEAQ (reference sequence). The CDR3 has 14 residues. The V gene lost 5 bases and the J gene lost 1 base, with 12 bases spanning the gap. The DNA for the CDR3 is TGTGCCAGCAGCCCCAGGGGACCATCCTACGAGCAGTACTTC. It encodes CASSPRGPSYEQYF.

This clone was observed once. The gene calls are TRBV27 and TRBJ1-5; maybe TRBD1 (6 bases). Germline CDR1 MNHEY, CDR2 SMNVEV (reference sequence). The CDR3 length is 14 residues. V lost 4 bases to trimming and J lost 6 bases, with 13 bases between them. The CDR3 loop is CASSSKTGFQPQHF. The CDR3 DNA reads as TGTGCCAGCAGTTCGAAAACAGGGTTTCAGCCCCAGCATTTT.

The rearrangement links TRBV12-3 or TRBV12-4 to TRBJ1-4, with a tentative D call TRBD1 (6 bases). The V end was cut by 10 bases, the J end by 8 bases, with 17 bases between. The CDR3 consists of 13 residues. The CDR3 coding sequence is TGTGCCACCTCAAGGGGGGGCGAGGAAAAACTGTTTTTT. It translates to CATSRGGEEKLFF.

This sequence joins TRBV7-2 and TRBJ1-1; no clear D gene. The CDR3 runs to 14 residues. Per germline, CDR1 SGHTA and CDR2 FQGNSA. V lost 4 bases and J 0 bases, leaving 9 bases between the germline ends. This CDR3 reads CASSSLLMNTEAFF. CDR3 coding DNA: TGTGCCAGCAGCTCCCTCCTAATGAACACTGAAGCTTTCTTT.

The V call is TRBV9, the J call TRBJ1-4, with unresolved D. Between the trimmed V and J ends, which lost 1 base and 6 bases, there was a span of 13 bases. The CDR3 extends over 15 amino acids. Germline loops: CDR1 SGDLS, CDR2 YYNGEE. Here the CDR3 reads CASSVSPAGYEKLFF. The CDR3 DNA reads as TGTGCCAGCAGCGTATCACCCGCCGGTTATGAAAAACTGTTTTTT.

This chain links TRBV14 with TRBJ2-7; 9 bases line up with TRBD1. The CDR3 consists of 14 residues. Germline lookup yields CDR1 SGHDN and CDR2 FVKESK. V lost 4 bases and J lost 4; bases outside the gene matches: 5. The CDR3 nucleotides are TGTGCCAGCAGCCTTTACAGGGGGCAGTACGAGCAGTACTTC. Its translation is CASSLYRGQYEQYF.

This chain joins TRBV5-8 and TRBJ2-7; no clear D. Between the trimmed V and J ends, which lost 3 bases and 2 bases, there was a span of 9 bases. Germline-derived CDR1 and CDR2 are SGHTS and YDEGEE. This CDR3 region has 13 residues. The CDR3 DNA reads TGTGCCAGCAGCTACCCCCCAGCCTACGAGCAGTACTTC. This gives the protein CASSYPPAYEQYF.

The chain employs TRBV24-1 and TRBJ2-7; no clear D gene. The germline gives CDR1 KGHDR, CDR2 SFDVKD. Deletions cut 2 bases from V and 10 bases from J, with 8 bases between. The CDR3 loop spans 11 amino acids. The CDR3 reads CATSDSFLQYF. Here the CDR3 DNA reads TGTGCCACCAGTGATTCGTTTTTACAGTACTTC.

The chain has TRBV10-1 and TRBJ2-1, with TRBD1 identical over 8 bases. The CDR3 is 15 amino acids. CDR1 WNHNN and CDR2 SYGVQD come from the germline V gene (reference sequence). With 3 bases clipped from V and 4 bases from J, the junction kept 5 bases outside the gene matches. Here the CDR3 DNA reads TGCGCCAGCAGTGACAGGACAGGGAAGTACAATGAGCAGTTCTTC. This gives the protein CASSDRTGKYNEQFF.